A single sample is the source of the 31 T cell receptor beta chains below, sequenced in a study of blood T cells in healthy people across ages. PCR was performed a second time for about 7 to 12 cycles using a sample-barcoded 5' primer and a J-beta primer mix. One entry per CDR3 protein results from TCRdb running MiXCR on the 5' RACE reads. The profile covers roughly 800,000 distinct CDR3 sequences, with roughly 60% appearing a single time and about 20% taken by the ten largest. Sequencing was done on a sample of blood. The receptors were gathered from a young man in good health.

The rearrangement links TRBV4-3 to TRBJ2-3, with TRBD2 matching over 10 bases. With 1 base clipped from V and 5 bases from J, the junction kept 6 bases outside the gene matches. CDR3 size: 16 residues. Looked up from germline, CDR1 is LGHNA and CDR2 is YSLEER. CDR3: CASSQGERGGRDTQYF. The CDR3 DNA reads TGCGCCAGCAGCCAAGGGGAGCGGGGGGGAAGAGATACGCAGTATTTT.

The V and J genes are TRBV27 and TRBJ2-7, with D maybe TRBD1 (5 bases). V gave up 3 bases and J gave up 7 bases, with 16 bases separating them. From germline, CDR1 is MNHEY and CDR2 SMNVEV (reference sequence). CDR3 size: 14 residues. The CDR3 DNA is TGTGCCAGCAGTTTCGGCAGGGCTGGCTCGGAGCAGTACTTC. It encodes CASSFGRAGSEQYF.

The chain employs TRBV21-1 and TRBJ2-2; the table's D gene call, TRBD2, was not cross checked with the DNA. TRBV21-1 represents a pseudogene. The CDR3 length is 14 residues. The CDR3 DNA reads as TGTGCCAGCAGCCCAAGTCCAGGGGCGGGGGAGCTGTTTTTT. Translating it yields CASSPSPGAGELFF.

The CDR3 reads CASSPGWASGRGSYEQYF. The CDR3 DNA is TGTGCCAGCAGCCCAGGTTGGGCTAGCGGGAGGGGATCCTACGAGCAGTACTTC. This chain uses TRBV7-8 with TRBJ2-7; 12 nucleotides line up with TRBD2. Germline CDR1 and CDR2: SGHVS and FQNEAQ. Trimming removed 5 bases from V and 1 base from J; junction bases left unmatched: 12. This CDR3 has 18 amino acids. The whole variable domain, remainder taken from reference TRBV7-8 and TRBJ2-7, is GAGVSQSPRYKVAKRGQDVALRCDPISGHVSLFWYQQALGQGPEFLTYFQNEAQLDKSGLPSDRFFAERPEGSVSTLKIQRTQQEDSAVYLCASSPGWASGRGSYEQYFGPGTRLTVT.

The chain recombines TRBV6-1 with TRBJ2-1; TRBD1 aligns across 8 bases. Near its end, the DNA agrees better with TRBJ2-7, so the J call may be wrong. Germline V gene lookup returns CDR1 MNHNS and CDR2 SASEGT. This CDR3 is 13 amino acids long. The CDR3 reads CAARTGKRYEQYF. Written as DNA, the CDR3 is TGTGCCGCGAGGACAGGGAAACGCTACGAGCAGTACTTC.

Here the CDR3 reads CASSPQDRVHYGYTF. The CDR3 nucleotides are TGTGCCAGCAGCCCCCAGGACCGGGTGCACTATGGCTACACCTTC. The chain couples TRBV9 to TRBJ1-2, with D uncertain. The CDR3 totals 15 residues. The germline gives CDR1 SGDLS, CDR2 YYNGEE. Trimming shortened V by 4 bases and J by 3 bases, and 16 bases separated the two germline ends.

Note on this clonotype: The junction does not match germline at one end; this may be a read error. The V and J genes are TRBV7-7 and TRBJ2-1; D could derive from TRBD1 or TRBD2 (5 bases each). This CDR3 is built from 13 residues. Germline-derived CDR1 and CDR2 are SSHAT and FNYEAQ (reference sequence). CDR3 residues: CASSFGGGNEQFF. The CDR3 DNA reads TGTGCTAGCAGCTTCGGTGGGGGAAATGAGCAGTTCTTC.

This clonotype was seen many times. J is TRBJ1-4 and V is TRBV4-2; 8 bases are shared with TRBD1. This CDR3 has 15 amino acids. The trim removed 2 bases at V and 4 bases at J, leaving 3 bases unmatched. Germline V CDR1 and CDR2: LGHNA, YNFKEQ. CDR3 sequence (DNA): TGTGCCAGCAGCCAACCACAGGGGGGTAATGAAAAACTGTTTTTT. Translated: CASSQPQGGNEKLFF.

The chain combines TRBV29-1 with TRBJ2-1; the match to TRBD2 covers 8 bases. The DNA end lines up better with TRBJ2-7; the J call may be wrong. Per germline, CDR1 SQVTM and CDR2 ANQGSEA. The CDR3 loop spans 15 amino acids. The CDR3 loop reads CSVEGGGRLYNEQYF. DNA for the CDR3: TGCAGCGTTGAGGGAGGCGGGAGGCTCTACAATGAGCAGTACTTC.

This clonotype appeared a single time. The chain recombines TRBV7-2 with TRBJ2-7, with D possibly being TRBD1 (5 bases). CDR3 length: 14 amino acids. Germline lookup yields CDR1 SGHTA and CDR2 FQGNSA. Trimming took 3 bases from V and 3 from J, leaving 12 bases between them. The CDR3 reads CTSSFFQGNYEQYF. As DNA, the CDR3 is TGTACCAGCAGCTTCTTTCAGGGCAACTACGAGCAGTACTTC. The full variable domain, rest sourced from reference TRBV7-2 and TRBJ2-7, is GAGVSQSPSNKVTEKGKDVELRCDPISGHTALYWYRQSLGQGLEFLIYFQGNSAPDKSGLPSDRFSAERTGGSVSTLTIQRTQQEDSAVYLCTSSFFQGNYEQYFGPGTRLTVT.

V is TRBV20-1 and J is TRBJ2-3; 10 bases are a match to TRBD2. This CDR3 is built from 14 residues. J gave up 3 bases and V 5 bases, and 5 bases lay outside the gene matches. Per the germline V gene, CDR1 is DFQATT and CDR2 is SNEGSKA (reference sequence). CDR3: CSALLAGLTDTQYF. The DNA for the CDR3 is TGCAGTGCTTTACTAGCGGGACTAACAGATACGCAGTATTTT.

The chain employs TRBV7-9 and TRBJ1-4, with no clear D. CDR3 length equals 13 residues. V lost 3 bases and J lost 5, with 7 bases in between. Germline V CDR1 and CDR2: SEHNR, FQNEAQ (reference sequence). The chain's CDR3 is CASSLTLNEKLFF. CDR3 coding DNA: TGTGCCAGCAGCTTGACCTTAAATGAAAAACTGTTTTTT.

This clonotype was seen a single time. V is TRBV20-1 and J is TRBJ2-7; 8 bases map to TRBD1. Trimming at V came to 0 bases and at J to 3 bases, leaving 4 bases not matched to a gene. The CDR3 length is 14 residues. Germline V gene lookup returns CDR1 DFQATT and CDR2 SNEGSKA (reference sequence). CDR3 nucleotides: TGCAGTGCTAGAGATACAGGGGGTCACTACGAGCAGTACTTC. Its protein is CSARDTGGHYEQYF.

The chain links TRBV20-1 to TRBJ2-5; D gene unclear. The germline CDR1 and CDR2 sequences are DFQATT and SNEGSKA (reference sequence). The CDR3 consists of 14 residues. V was cut by 0 bases and J by 11 bases, with 19 bases left in between. The CDR3 sequence: CSARDDRRVGGQYF. CDR3 bases: TGCAGTGCTAGAGATGACCGGCGCGTCGGTGGACAGTACTTC.

V gene TRBV6-1 combines with J gene TRBJ1-5, with D perhaps matching TRBD1 (6 bases). Between the trimmed V and J ends, which lost 7 bases and 6 bases, there was a span of 13 bases. The CDR3 has 13 amino acids. CDR1 and CDR2 (germline): MNHNS, SASEGT. The DNA of the CDR3 is TGTGCCAGCACCCCTACAGGGATTCAGCCCCAGCATTTT. Amino acids: CASTPTGIQPQHF.

The sample holds a few counts of this clonotype. The V call is TRBV12-3 or TRBV12-4, the J call TRBJ1-5, with TRBD1 as a possible D gene (6 bases). The CDR3 has 14 amino acids. V lost 6 bases and J 7 bases, leaving 16 bases between the germline ends. The CDR3 sequence is CASSPTGSGQPQHF. In DNA form, the CDR3 reads TGTGCCAGCAGCCCTACAGGGTCCGGGCAGCCCCAGCATTTT.

The chain recombines TRBV10-3 with TRBJ2-3, with TRBD2 identical over 9 bases. This CDR3 region has 14 residues. The trim removed 6 bases at V and 5 bases at J, leaving 6 bases unmatched. Germline V gene sequence: CDR1 ENHRY, CDR2 SYGVKD. As DNA, the CDR3 is TGTGCCATCAGGGAGCGGGAGGATGTAGATACGCAGTATTTT. Amino acid sequence: CAIREREDVDTQYF.

The gene calls are TRBV7-2 and TRBJ2-3; D is unresolved. The germline gives CDR1 SGHTA, CDR2 FQGNSA. The CDR3 is made up of 16 amino acids. The V and J ends lost 5 bases and 2 bases respectively, with 17 bases between them. The CDR3 spells CASSPNPLTPTDTQYF. The CDR3 bases are TGTGCCAGCAGCCCGAACCCCCTGACCCCCACAGATACGCAGTATTTT.

DNA for the CDR3: TGCAGTGCTAGTCCCATTGGTACAGATACGCAGTATTTT. The encoded protein is CSASPIGTDTQYF. The chain has TRBV20-1 and TRBJ2-3, with D unclear. This CDR3 has 13 residues. CDR1 is DFQATT, CDR2 SNEGSKA, per germline (reference sequence). V was shortened by 3 bases and J by 3 bases, with 10 bases between the two germline ends.

V and J are TRBV20-1 and TRBJ2-1; D may be TRBD2 (6 bases). The ends were cut back, 0 bases at V and 2 bases at J, with 14 bases in the middle. The germline gives CDR1 DFQATT, CDR2 SNEGSKA (reference sequence). CDR3 size: 16 residues. The CDR3 DNA is TGCAGTGCTAGAGATGATCGCGGGACCACCTACAATGAGCAGTTCTTC. The encoded protein is CSARDDRGTTYNEQFF.

V gene TRBV29-1 combines with J gene TRBJ2-5; D gene unclear. Germline V gene sequence: CDR1 SQVTM, CDR2 ANQGSEA. V dropped 2 bases and J dropped 5 bases, with 9 bases sitting between them. CDR3 length: 12 amino acids. The DNA for the CDR3 is TGCAGCGTTGAAAAGGATGGGGAGACCCAGTACTTC. Residues: CSVEKDGETQYF.

This clonotype was counted only a few times. The chain has TRBV14 and TRBJ1-1; TRBD1 is a possible D gene (5 bases). V dropped 1 base and J dropped 3 bases, with 6 bases sitting between them. The CDR3 has 13 amino acids. Germline-derived CDR1 and CDR2 are SGHDN and FVKESK. The CDR3 sequence: CASSQAGHTEAFF. The CDR3 DNA sequence: TGTGCCAGCAGCCAAGCAGGGCACACTGAAGCTTTCTTT.

Written as DNA, the CDR3 is TGCGCCAGCAGCTTAGCCGAGGACAGATACGAGCAGTACTTC. Translating it yields CASSLAEDRYEQYF. The chain is built from TRBV5-1 and TRBJ2-7, with D maybe TRBD1 (6 bases). The CDR3 runs to 14 residues. Per the germline V gene, CDR1 is SGHRS and CDR2 is YFSETQ. The ends were cut back, 2 bases at V and 4 bases at J, with 13 bases in the middle.

The chain recombines TRBV6-1 with TRBJ2-1; the match to TRBD1 covers 7 bases. The germline CDR1 and CDR2 sequences are MNHNS and SASEGT. J lost 4 bases, V lost 4 bases, and 7 bases had no gene match. The CDR3 loop spans 15 amino acids. In nucleotides, the CDR3 is TGTGCCAGCAGTGTGGGACAGATTTTGTACAATGAGCAGTTCTTC. It translates to CASSVGQILYNEQFF.

This clonotype has a handful of counts. V is TRBV6-6 and J is TRBJ2-1, with D hard to call. V lost 5 bases and J 4 bases, leaving 6 bases between the germline ends. The CDR3 has 12 residues. Germline loops: CDR1 MNHNY, CDR2 SVGAGI (reference sequence). The CDR3 coding sequence is TGTGCCAGCAGTGGTCAATACAATGAGCAGTTCTTC. Translated, it gives CASSGQYNEQFF.

This clonotype showed up just a few times. This chain joins TRBV7-9 and TRBJ2-7; 7 positions agree with TRBD1. The J segment lost 4 bases and the V segment lost 5 bases, leaving 14 bases of the junction unmatched. CDR1 is SEHNR and CDR2 is FQNEAQ in the germline V gene (reference sequence). The CDR3 is made up of 16 amino acids. The CDR3 DNA follows: TGTGCCAGCAGCCTTCCTAGAGGGGGCAGACATTACGAGCAGTACTTC. It is translated as CASSLPRGGRHYEQYF.

The chain carries TRBV4-2 and TRBJ2-2, with D possibly being TRBD2 (5 bases). This CDR3 spans 15 amino acids. The V end was cut by 4 bases, the J end by 0 bases, with 9 bases between. The germline gives CDR1 LGHNA, CDR2 YNFKEQ. As DNA, the CDR3 is TGTGCCAGCAGCCCAAGCGGCTCGAACACCGGGGAGCTGTTTTTT. Protein: CASSPSGSNTGELFF.

The sample holds a few counts of this clonotype. The chain has TRBV29-1 and TRBJ2-1; weak D call: TRBD1 (6 bases). This CDR3 spans 14 amino acids. CDR1 and CDR2 from the germline V gene are SQVTM and ANQGSEA. With 7 bases removed from V and 0 bases from J, the gap between germline ends came to 13 bases. The CDR3: CSGLDRRSYNEQFF. The CDR3 bases are TGCAGCGGACTCGACAGGCGCTCCTACAATGAGCAGTTCTTC.

The chain uses TRBV5-6 and TRBJ2-3; 14 bases are shared with TRBD2. The CDR3 runs 16 residues. Germline V lookup: CDR1 SGHDT, CDR2 YYEEEE. V was pared by 4 bases and J by 7 bases, with 8 bases of the junction left unmatched. In DNA form, the CDR3 reads TGTGCCAGCAGCCTGCGACTAGCGGGAGGGACCTATACGCAGTATTTT. Translation gives CASSLRLAGGTYTQYF.

The CDR3 nucleotides are TGTGCCAGCAGCCGCGGGCGGGGGGCGGCCTACGAGCAGTACTTC. This encodes CASSRGRGAAYEQYF. The chain is built from TRBV11-1 and TRBJ2-7; 8 bases map to TRBD2. The CDR3 is made up of 15 amino acids. V trimming: 5 bases; J trimming: 2 bases; junction bases outside the gene matches: 8. Germline CDR1 and CDR2: SGHAT and FQDESV (reference sequence).

V is TRBV25-1 and J is TRBJ2-7, with D perhaps matching TRBD1 (6 bases). The ends were cut back, 6 bases at V and 7 bases at J, with 10 bases in the middle. Germline V gene lookup returns CDR1 MGHDK and CDR2 SYGVNS. This CDR3 spans 11 amino acids. CDR3 nucleotides: TGTGCCAGCAGACAGGGTGAGGAGCAGTACTTC. This gives the protein CASRQGEEQYF.